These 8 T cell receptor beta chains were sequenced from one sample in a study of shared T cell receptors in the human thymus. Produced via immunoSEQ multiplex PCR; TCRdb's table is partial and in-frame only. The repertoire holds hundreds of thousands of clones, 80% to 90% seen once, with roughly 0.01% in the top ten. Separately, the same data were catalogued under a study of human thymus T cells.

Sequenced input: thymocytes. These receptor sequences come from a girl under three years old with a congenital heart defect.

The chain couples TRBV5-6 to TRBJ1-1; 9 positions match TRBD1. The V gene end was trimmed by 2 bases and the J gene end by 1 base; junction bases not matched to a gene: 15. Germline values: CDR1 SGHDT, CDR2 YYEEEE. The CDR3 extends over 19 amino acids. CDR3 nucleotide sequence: TGTGCCAGCAGCTTCTCACCCAACCGGGACAGGGTATCGAACACTGAAGCTTTCTTT. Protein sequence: CASSFSPNRDRVSNTEAFF.

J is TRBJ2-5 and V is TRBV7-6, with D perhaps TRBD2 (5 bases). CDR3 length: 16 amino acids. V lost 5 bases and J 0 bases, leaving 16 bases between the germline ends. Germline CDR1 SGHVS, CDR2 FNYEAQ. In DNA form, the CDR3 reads TGTGCCAGCAGCCCTCGGGTCCCCGGGGACCAAGAGACCCAGTACTTC. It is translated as CASSPRVPGDQETQYF.

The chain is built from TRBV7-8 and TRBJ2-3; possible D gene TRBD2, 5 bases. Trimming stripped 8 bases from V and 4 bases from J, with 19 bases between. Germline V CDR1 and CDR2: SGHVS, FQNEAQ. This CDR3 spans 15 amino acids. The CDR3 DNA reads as TGTGCCAGCCGCACGGAGGAAAAGTATTCAGATACGCAGTATTTT. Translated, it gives CASRTEEKYSDTQYF.

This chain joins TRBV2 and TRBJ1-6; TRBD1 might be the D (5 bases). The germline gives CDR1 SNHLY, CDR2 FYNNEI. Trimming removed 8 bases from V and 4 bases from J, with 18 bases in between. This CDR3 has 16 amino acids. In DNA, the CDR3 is TGTGCCAGCCGGACAACTCCTCCTGAATATAATTCACCCCTCCACTTT. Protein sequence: CASRTTPPEYNSPLHF.

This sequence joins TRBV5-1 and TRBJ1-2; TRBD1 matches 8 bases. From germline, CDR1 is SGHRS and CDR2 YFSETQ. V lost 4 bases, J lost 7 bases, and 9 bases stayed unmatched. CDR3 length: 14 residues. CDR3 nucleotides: TGCGCCAGCAGCGGACAGGGTTTGGTAGGTGGCTACACCTTC. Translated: CASSGQGLVGGYTF.

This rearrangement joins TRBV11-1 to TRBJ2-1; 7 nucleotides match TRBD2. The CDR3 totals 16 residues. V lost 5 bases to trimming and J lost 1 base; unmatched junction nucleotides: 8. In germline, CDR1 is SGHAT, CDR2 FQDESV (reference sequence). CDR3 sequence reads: CASSPHRGGSYNEQFF. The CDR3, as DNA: TGTGCCAGCAGCCCTCACCGGGGAGGGTCCTACAATGAGCAGTTCTTC.

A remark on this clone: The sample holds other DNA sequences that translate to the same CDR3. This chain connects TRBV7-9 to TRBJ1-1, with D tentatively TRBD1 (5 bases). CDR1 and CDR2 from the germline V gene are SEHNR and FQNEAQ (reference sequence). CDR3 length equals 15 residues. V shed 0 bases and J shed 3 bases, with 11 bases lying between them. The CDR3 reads CASSLAGGGDTEAFF. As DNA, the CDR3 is TGTGCCAGCAGCTTAGCGGGCGGGGGGGACACTGAAGCTTTCTTT.

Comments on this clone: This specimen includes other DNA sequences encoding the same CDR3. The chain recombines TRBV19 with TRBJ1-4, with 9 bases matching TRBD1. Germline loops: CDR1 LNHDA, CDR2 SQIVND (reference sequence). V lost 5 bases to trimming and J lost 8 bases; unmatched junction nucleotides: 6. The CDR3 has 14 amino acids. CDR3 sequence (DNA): TGTGCCAGTAGTCCCGGGACAGGGAACGAAAAACTGTTTTTT. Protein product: CASSPGTGNEKLFF.